This TCR beta chain was identified during a study of blood T cell repertoires in COVID-19. Study as a whole: Both acute and convalescent COVID-19 samples were obtained from the United States, Italy and Spain. Sources were T cells, B-cell-depleted T cells, or PBMCs; the material itself was cDNA or gDNA.

The length of the CDR3 is 13 residues. V was trimmed by 9 bases and J by 2 bases, leaving 14 bases between them. Germline V lookup: CDR1 SGHTA, CDR2 FQGNSA. Authors' methods: Counts of nucleated cells, estimated from reference gene primer amplification, were obtained. Sequencing was performed with immunoSEQ multiplex PCR; in TCRdb, only in-frame clones are kept and a portion is missing. The D gene and trimming were derived from the DNA, and the V and J assignments and clone size from that table. The data hold 8,000 to 10,000 clones, with roughly 84% observed a single time. Source material: peripheral blood. The source of this sequence is a human donor in a cohort sampled during active COVID-19. The V gene is TRBV7-2, the J gene TRBJ2-7; D not certain. The CDR3 DNA reads as TGTGCCAGTCACGAGCCGGCGGCCTACGAGCAGTACTTC. Translation gives CASHEPAAYEQYF.